Following are 8 T cell receptor beta chains from one sample sequenced in a study of T cells after yellow fever vaccination. TCRdb reprocessed the 5' RACE reads with MiXCR, giving one entry per CDR3 protein. The sample carries hundreds of thousands of distinct CDR3 sequences, about 12% recorded once. Sample: PBMCs, taken on the day of the yellow fever booster vaccination. The origin of the receptors is a man aged 30 to 45 who received the YFV17D yellow fever vaccine.

This clonotype was seen a few times. The rearrangement uses TRBV14 and TRBJ2-1, with 13 positions matching TRBD2. The germline gives CDR1 SGHDN, CDR2 FVKESK. The length of the CDR3 is 15 residues. V shed 4 bases, J shed 5 bases, and the junction held 2 bases outside the gene matches. CDR3 residues: CASSPLAGGHNEQFF. CDR3 coding DNA: TGTGCCAGCAGCCCACTAGCGGGAGGGCACAATGAGCAGTTCTTC.

This clonotype appeared a few times. The rearrangement joins TRBV20-1 to TRBJ2-1; 7 bases match TRBD2. J lost 4 bases, V lost 2 bases, and 11 bases had no gene match. Germline CDR1 and CDR2: DFQATT and SNEGSKA (reference sequence). This CDR3 contains 16 residues. The CDR3 spells CSARYVAGVRYNEQFF. The DNA for the CDR3 is TGCAGTGCTAGATATGTGGCGGGAGTTAGGTACAATGAGCAGTTCTTC.

This clonotype was seen a handful of times. This chain uses TRBV27 with TRBJ1-6; possible D gene TRBD1, 6 bases. This CDR3 is 15 amino acids long. Germline loops: CDR1 MNHEY, CDR2 SMNVEV (reference sequence). V dropped 5 bases and J dropped 9 bases, with 17 bases sitting between them. CDR3 residues: CASSPVGTGTSPLHF. The CDR3 DNA is TGTGCCAGCAGTCCGGTGGGAACAGGGACTTCACCCCTCCACTTT.

This clonotype was seen more than once but under ten times. This chain links TRBV7-8 with TRBJ2-1, with TRBD2 identical over 9 bases. CDR3 size: 15 residues. V was clipped by 2 bases and J by 6 bases; unmatched bases: 5. Germline V CDR1 and CDR2: SGHVS, FQNEAQ. As DNA, the CDR3 is TGTGCCAGCAGCTTAATGGGGACTAGCTCCAATGAGCAGTTCTTC. Translated, it gives CASSLMGTSSNEQFF.

The V and J genes are TRBV7-9 and TRBJ2-7; the D is unclear. Germline loops: CDR1 SEHNR, CDR2 FQNEAQ (reference sequence). V shed 1 base and J shed 0 bases, with 10 bases lying between them. The CDR3 totals 15 residues. The CDR3 DNA follows: TGTGCCAGCAGCTTAGGAACGACAACCTCCTACGAGCAGTACTTC. Its translation: CASSLGTTTSYEQYF.

V and J are TRBV5-4 and TRBJ2-2; D remains unclear. Per the germline V gene, CDR1 is SGHNT and CDR2 is YYREEE (reference sequence). Between the trimmed V and J ends, which lost 7 bases and 7 bases, there was a span of 11 bases. This CDR3 is built from 12 residues. The CDR3 protein is CASGFKVGELFF. The CDR3 DNA reads as TGTGCCAGCGGGTTCAAGGTCGGGGAGCTGTTTTTT.

This clonotype has more than one count but fewer than ten. The DNA of the CDR3 is TGTGCCATCAAGGGGGAGAACTACAATGAGCAGTTCTTC. It translates to CAIKGENYNEQFF. The V gene is TRBV10-3, the J gene TRBJ2-1, with D possibly TRBD1 on 6 matching bases. The CDR3 sequence is 13 residues long. V lost 7 bases and J 3 bases, leaving 10 bases between the germline ends. The V gene's germline CDR1 is ENHRY and CDR2 SYGVKD.

This chain links TRBV28 with TRBJ2-3; 9 bases match TRBD1. The CDR3 loop spans 14 amino acids. CDR1 MDHEN and CDR2 SYDVKM come from the germline V gene. Trimming removed 10 bases from V and 4 bases from J; junction bases left unmatched: 9. In DNA, the CDR3 is TGTGCCACCTCCGGGACAGGGATGGCAGATACGCAGTATTTT. Its protein is CATSGTGMADTQYF.